Ten or more counts support the clone carrying this T cell receptor beta chain. No antigen is known for it. This sample stems from a study of T cells in Graves' hyperthyroidism and ophthalmopathy. Across the study: Peripheral blood samples were taken at initial diagnosis, prior to any treatment. Regarding the study as a whole: The model made its ophthalmopathy prediction, and onset followed a median approximately 6 months later. Patients with ophthalmopathy were separated from those with stable hyperthyroidism by a 13 V-J model.

Germline CDR1 and CDR2: MDHEN and SYDVKM. This CDR3 comprises 11 residues. V lost 3 bases, J lost 10 bases, and 7 bases lay in between. Clinical symptoms, serum thyroxine, TRAb, thyroid ultrasound and orbital computed tomography informed diagnoses. Amplification of TCR beta CDR3 regions used RNA as the template. TCR CDR3 underwent first-round RT-PCR with the HTBI primer set. TCRdb re-called the multiplex PCR reads with MiXCR, one entry per CDR3 protein. The table shows approximately 400,000 distinct CDR3 sequences, with 20% to 25% occurring only once. The rearrangement joins TRBV28 to TRBJ2-1; D gene ambiguous. This clonotype was sampled from a man between 50 and 59 years old with Graves' hyperthyroidism. Sample: blood. The CDR3 sequence: CASSFRWEQFF. The DNA for the CDR3 is TGTGCCAGCAGTTTTAGGTGGGAGCAGTTCTTC.